This passage covers 21 T cell receptor beta chains from one sample sequenced in a study of shared clonotypes between healthy human individuals. Using immunoSEQ multiplex PCR, the repertoire was profiled, and TCRdb retains in-frame clones only, with some absent. The sample has around 1.6 million clones; 95% to 99% are singletons. Sequences were obtained from naive CD4+ T cells sorted from blood. Subset reported: CD45RA+ positively selected. Receptors were obtained from a man younger than 40 in good health.

The rearrangement links TRBV7-2 to TRBJ2-3, with D possibly being TRBD2 (5 bases). CDR1 SGHTA and CDR2 FQGNSA come from the germline V gene. The CDR3 extends over 15 amino acids. The ends were cut back, 5 bases at V and 9 bases at J, with 21 bases in the middle. CDR3 sequence (DNA): TGTGCCAGCAGCGGGCACCGGGCGGGCCTTACAACGCAGTATTTT. Protein product: CASSGHRAGLTTQYF.

The V and J genes are TRBV5-4 and TRBJ2-3, with D perhaps matching TRBD1 or TRBD2 (5 bases each). With 6 bases removed from V and 1 base from J, the gap between germline ends came to 12 bases. Germline CDR1 and CDR2: SGHNT and YYREEE (reference sequence). This CDR3 has 14 amino acids. The CDR3 sequence is CASKFRDGTDTQYF. CDR3 sequence (DNA): TGTGCCAGCAAGTTCCGGGACGGCACAGATACGCAGTATTTT.

This clone was picked up one time. V gene TRBV5-6 combines with J gene TRBJ2-7; D remains ambiguous. CDR1 and CDR2 from the germline V gene are SGHDT and YYEEEE. The CDR3 has 12 residues. V was clipped by 1 base and J by 5 bases, with 7 bases between them. In DNA, the CDR3 is TGTGCCAGCAGCTTGTTTAGGCACGAGCAGTACTTC. Translating it yields CASSLFRHEQYF.

The V and J genes are TRBV5-1 and TRBJ2-7; tentatively, D is TRBD1 (6 bases). Between the trimmed V and J ends, which lost 5 bases and 3 bases, there was a span of 21 bases. The CDR3 length is 16 residues. Germline CDR1 reads SGHRS; CDR2 reads YFSETQ. The CDR3 coding sequence is TGCGCCAGCAGGACGATTAATTCGGGACAAAACTACGAGCAGTACTTC. This sequence encodes CASRTINSGQNYEQYF.

Turning to this clone: This same CDR3 is encoded by further DNA sequences in the sample. V is TRBV20-1 and J is TRBJ2-7; D gene ambiguous. The V end lost 3 bases, the J end lost 6 bases, and 6 bases lay between the germline ends. CDR3 length: 10 amino acids. CDR1 DFQATT and CDR2 SNEGSKA come from the germline V gene (reference sequence). CDR3 bases: TGCAGTGCTAGTCCGGGCGAGCAGTACTTC. It specifies CSASPGEQYF.

This chain uses TRBV29-1 with TRBJ2-1, with D possibly being TRBD1 (5 bases). V lost 5 bases and J 7 bases, leaving 12 bases between the germline ends. The CDR3 runs to 12 residues. CDR1 is SQVTM, CDR2 ANQGSEA, per germline. The CDR3, as DNA: TGCAGCGTTCGCCCCAGGGCAAATGAGCAGTTCTTC. It yields the protein CSVRPRANEQFF.

The rearrangement joins TRBV29-1 to TRBJ2-3, with 9 nucleotides matching TRBD1. This CDR3 contains 15 residues. The trim removed 8 bases at V and 0 bases at J, leaving 9 bases unmatched. The V gene's germline CDR1 is SQVTM and CDR2 ANQGSEA. The DNA of the CDR3 is TGCAGCCACAAGATGGGACAGGGTAGCACAGATACGCAGTATTTT. This sequence encodes CSHKMGQGSTDTQYF.

A note on this clone: Other DNA sequences in the same sample also yield this CDR3. The chain links TRBV5-1 to TRBJ2-4; 7 positions agree with TRBD1. The CDR3 loop spans 13 amino acids. From germline, CDR1 is SGHRS and CDR2 YFSETQ. Trimming at V came to 4 bases and at J to 6 bases, leaving 4 bases not matched to a gene. CDR3 region: CASSLDRANIQYF. In DNA, the CDR3 is TGCGCCAGCAGCCTAGACAGGGCAAACATTCAGTACTTC. The entire variable domain, with the rest obtained from reference TRBV5-1 and TRBJ2-4, is as follows: KAGVTQTPRYLIKTRGQQVTLSCSPISGHRSVSWYQQTPGQGLQFLFEYFSETQRNKGNFPGRFSGRQFSNSRSEMNVSTLELGDSALYLCASSLDRANIQYFGAGTRLSVL.

CDR3 coding DNA: TGTGCCAGCAGTTTAGGGCTGAGAAACACCGGGGAGCTGTTTTTT. It is translated as CASSLGLRNTGELFF. The chain recombines TRBV28 with TRBJ2-2; D unresolved. This CDR3 spans 15 amino acids. Germline V CDR1 and CDR2: MDHEN, SYDVKM. The V end lost 2 bases, the J end lost 2 bases, and 9 bases lay between the germline ends.

The rearrangement uses TRBV5-4 and TRBJ1-1; tentative D call: TRBD1 (6 bases). The germline CDR1 and CDR2 sequences are SGHNT and YYREEE (reference sequence). CDR3 length: 15 residues. V shed 1 base and J shed 5 bases, with 15 bases lying between them. The DNA for the CDR3 is TGTGCCAGCAGCTTGAGGGCAGGGGTGGTGACTGAAGCTTTCTTT. Translation: CASSLRAGVVTEAFF.

This clone was observed a single time. The chain recombines TRBV19 with TRBJ2-3, with TRBD2 as a possible D gene (6 bases). CDR1 and CDR2 (germline): LNHDA, SQIVND (reference sequence). This CDR3 comprises 13 residues. V was trimmed by 7 bases and J by 3 bases, leaving 11 bases between them. The CDR3 DNA sequence: TGTGCCAGTACCACCGGGGGTACAGATACGCAGTATTTT. Translation: CASTTGGTDTQYF.

The chain links TRBV5-1 to TRBJ2-7, with D perhaps matching TRBD2 (6 bases). The ends were cut back, 1 base at V and 0 bases at J, with 14 bases in the middle. Germline V gives CDR1 SGHRS, CDR2 YFSETQ. CDR3 length: 16 residues. CDR3 nucleotides: TGCGCCAGCAGCTTGCTCGGGACTCCCAGCTCCTACGAGCAGTACTTC. Translated: CASSLLGTPSSYEQYF. Looking up the rest from reference TRBV5-1 and TRBJ2-7 gives the full variable domain: KAGVTQTPRYLIKTRGQQVTLSCSPISGHRSVSWYQQTPGQGLQFLFEYFSETQRNKGNFPGRFSGRQFSNSRSEMNVSTLELGDSALYLCASSLLGTPSSYEQYFGPGTRLTVT.

The chain combines TRBV29-1 with TRBJ2-7; 12 nucleotides agree with TRBD2. The CDR3 runs to 14 residues. V was pared by 4 bases and J by 6 bases, with 7 bases of the junction left unmatched. Germline V gives CDR1 SQVTM, CDR2 ANQGSEA. In DNA, the CDR3 is TGCAGCGTTGCCGGGACTAGCGGGCGTGGCGAGCAGTACTTC. This sequence encodes CSVAGTSGRGEQYF.

V gene TRBV7-9 combines with J gene TRBJ2-3, with D possibly TRBD2 on 6 matching bases. This CDR3 comprises 14 residues. The V gene lost 2 bases and the J gene lost 1 base, with 7 bases spanning the gap. Germline values: CDR1 SEHNR, CDR2 FQNEAQ (reference sequence). Here the CDR3 DNA reads TGTGCCAGCAGCTTAAAGCGGGGCACAGATACGCAGTATTTT. Amino acids: CASSLKRGTDTQYF.

The rearrangement links TRBV9 to TRBJ2-1; TRBD2 agrees at 7 bases. Per germline, CDR1 SGDLS and CDR2 YYNGEE. The CDR3 loop spans 14 amino acids. Losses at the gene ends were 4 bases for V and 2 bases for J; bases not matched to a gene: 3. CDR3 loop: CASSQRDPYNEQFF. The CDR3 nucleotides read TGTGCCAGCAGCCAGCGGGATCCCTACAATGAGCAGTTCTTC. The full variable domain, in which reference TRBV9 and TRBJ2-1 provide the parts outside the CDR3, is DSGVTQTPKHLITATGQRVTLRCSPRSGDLSVYWYQQSLDQGLQFLIQYYNGEERAKGNILERFSAQQFPDLHSELNLSSLELGDSALYFCASSQRDPYNEQFFGPGTRLTVL.

Turning to this clone: Within the sample, other DNA sequences also encode this same CDR3. The chain employs TRBV10-1 and TRBJ2-7; D unresolved. Between the trimmed V and J ends, which lost 4 bases and 3 bases, there was a span of 4 bases. Per the germline V gene, CDR1 is WNHNN and CDR2 is SYGVQD (reference sequence). The CDR3 sequence is 11 residues long. CDR3 residues: CASSGGYEQYF. In DNA, the CDR3 is TGCGCCAGCAGTGGGGGCTACGAGCAGTACTTC.

The rearrangement links TRBV27 to TRBJ2-7; D might be TRBD1 (5 bases). This CDR3 is built from 12 residues. Trimming took 8 bases from V and 4 from J, leaving 12 bases between them. CDR1 and CDR2 from the germline V gene are MNHEY and SMNVEV (reference sequence). The CDR3 DNA sequence: TGTGCCAGCGGTAACAGGCCATACGAGCAGTACTTC. This gives the protein CASGNRPYEQYF.

The J gene is TRBJ1-5, the V gene TRBV19; no reliable D call. Trimming cost V 5 bases and J 9 bases, with 14 bases left between them. The CDR3 runs to 13 residues. CDR1 is LNHDA, CDR2 SQIVND, per germline (reference sequence). As DNA, the CDR3 is TGTGCCAGTAGTCACGGTCGGCCAGGGCCCCAGCATTTT. Its protein is CASSHGRPGPQHF.

The chain recombines TRBV19 with TRBJ1-4; D gene uncertain. CDR1 is LNHDA and CDR2 is SQIVND in the germline V gene (reference sequence). With 8 bases removed from V and 4 bases from J, the gap between germline ends came to 11 bases. The CDR3 is 13 residues long. CDR3 loop: CASRESNNEKLFF. CDR3 coding DNA: TGTGCCAGTCGGGAGAGCAATAATGAAAAACTGTTTTTT.

The rearrangement uses TRBV7-9 and TRBJ2-7, with no clear D. V lost 1 base, J lost 4 bases, and 11 bases lay in between. The CDR3 spans 14 residues. Germline V lookup: CDR1 SEHNR, CDR2 FQNEAQ (reference sequence). This CDR3 is CASSLDSDRYEQYF. The DNA for the CDR3 is TGTGCCAGCAGCTTAGATAGTGATAGATACGAGCAGTACTTC.

The CDR3 DNA reads as TGTGCCAGCAGTTTTCCGGACAGGCCTAACTATGGCTACACCTTC. Its protein product is CASSFPDRPNYGYTF. The chain joins TRBV28 to TRBJ1-2; 7 nucleotides align to TRBD1. With 3 bases clipped from V and 0 bases from J, the junction kept 4 bases outside the gene matches. Germline V gene sequence: CDR1 MDHEN, CDR2 SYDVKM. This CDR3 has 15 amino acids.